This T cell receptor beta chain was identified in a study of response to subunit inactivated influenza vaccine. MiXCR, applied by TCRdb to the RT-PCR reads, yields one record per CDR3 protein. The sample has around 180,000 distinct CDR3 sequences; about a tenth are singletons. The germline V gene has CDR1 MNHNS and CDR2 SASEGT. CDR3 size: 14 residues. V lost 1 base to trimming and J lost 1 base, with 7 bases between them. The sequence came from a man over 45 who received an inactivated influenza vaccine. This chain links TRBV6-1 with TRBJ1-1; D is uncertain. The material was non-naive T cells sorted from PBMCs, obtained on the day of vaccination. CDR3 nucleotide sequence: TGTGCCAGCAGTGAAGTGTACGGGAACACTGAAGCTTTCTTT. Translating gives CASSEVYGNTEAFF.